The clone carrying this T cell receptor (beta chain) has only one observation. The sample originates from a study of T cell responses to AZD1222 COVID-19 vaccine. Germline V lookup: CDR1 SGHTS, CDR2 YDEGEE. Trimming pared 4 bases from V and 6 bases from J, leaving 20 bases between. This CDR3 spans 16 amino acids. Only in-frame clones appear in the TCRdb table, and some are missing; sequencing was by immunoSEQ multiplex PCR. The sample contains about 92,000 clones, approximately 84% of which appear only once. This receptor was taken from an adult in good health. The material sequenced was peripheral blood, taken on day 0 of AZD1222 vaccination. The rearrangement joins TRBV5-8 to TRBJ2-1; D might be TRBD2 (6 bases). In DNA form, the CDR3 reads TGTGCCAGCAGCCGCTTCGGGCCGATGGGGGGCAATGAGCAGTTCTTC. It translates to CASSRFGPMGGNEQFF.